The source of this T cell receptor beta chain is a study of cytomegalovirus exposure and HLA in healthy donors. Germline trimming cut 2 bases from V and 7 bases from J; bases unmatched to any gene: 10. The germline gives CDR1 MNHNY, CDR2 SVGAGI (reference sequence). The CDR3 covers 15 residues. PCR was performed using 60 Vbeta and 13 Jbeta primers. Repertoires were generated with immunoSEQ multiplex PCR, while TCRdb's copy carries only in-frame clones and drops some. The table shows 150,000 to 200,000 clones, with approximately 70% occurring only once. Sequenced input: PBMCs. This sequence joins TRBV6-6 and TRBJ2-7, with 8 bases aligning to TRBD2. The clonotype was recovered from a man in his forties in good health and CMV-seropositive. This chain's CDR3 is CASSYEGSGAGEQYF. CDR3 coding DNA: TGTGCCAGCAGTTACGAGGGTAGCGGGGCAGGTGAGCAGTACTTC.